These 9 T cell receptor beta chains came from one sample sequenced in a study of regulatory T cells in long-lasting Graves disease. The time point: newly diagnosed GD, antithyroid drugs for less than 3 months. Extracted PBMC RNA gave rise to the TCR library. CDR3 regions were amplified by Arm-PCR using iRepertoire HTBI primers to build TCR beta libraries. TCRdb reanalysed the multiplex PCR reads using MiXCR and keeps one entry per CDR3 protein. The sample comprises 390,000 or so distinct CDR3 sequences, about 12% of which are singletons, and 15% to 20% rests with the top ten. The same sample was also used in a study of T cells in Graves' hyperthyroidism and ophthalmopathy.

The input for sequencing was peripheral blood mononuclear cells (PBMCs), taken at new diagnosis, from a patient treated with antithyroid drugs. The receptors derive from a woman in her late teens or twenties with Graves disease.

This clonotype showed up many times. V and J are TRBV20-1 and TRBJ2-5; tentative D call: TRBD2 (7 bases). With 0 bases removed from V and 5 bases from J, the gap between germline ends came to 16 bases. The CDR3 has 15 amino acids. The germline gives CDR1 DFQATT, CDR2 SNEGSKA (reference sequence). The CDR3 region is CSARDLRGGTETQYF. CDR3 in DNA: TGCAGTGCTAGAGATTTGAGGGGGGGGACCGAGACCCAGTACTTC.

A few counts support this clonotype. V usage is TRBV29-1 and J usage is TRBJ2-1; tentative D call: TRBD2 (5 bases). Matching the DNA end better, TRBJ2-3 makes the J call doubtful. Germline assignment: CDR1 SQVTM and CDR2 ANQGSEA. This CDR3 has 12 amino acids. Here the CDR3 reads CSDSRGVDTQYF. CDR3 DNA sequence: TGCAGCGACAGCCGGGGAGTGGATACGCAGTATTTT.

This clonotype was picked up many times. V and J are TRBV6-1 and TRBJ2-2, with 11 bases matching TRBD2. J was trimmed by 4 bases and V by 5 bases; bases with no gene match: 9. This CDR3 spans 17 amino acids. Germline CDR1 and CDR2: MNHNS and SASEGT. CDR3 region: CASSQPGLAELTGELFF. CDR3 in DNA: TGTGCCAGCAGTCAGCCGGGACTAGCGGAGCTCACCGGGGAGCTGTTTTTT.

In its sample, this clonotype was seen a few times. The rearrangement joins TRBV5-1 to TRBJ2-7; D may be TRBD1 (6 bases). Trimming took 4 bases from V and 3 from J, leaving 14 bases between them. The CDR3 contains 14 residues. Germline assignment: CDR1 SGHRS and CDR2 YFSETQ. CDR3 bases: TGCGCCAGCAGCACAGGGTCAGGGAACTACGAGCAGTACTTC. Protein sequence: CASSTGSGNYEQYF.

This clonotype came up many times. The chain has TRBV5-1 and TRBJ2-3; 7 bases match TRBD2. The germline CDR1 and CDR2 sequences are SGHRS and YFSETQ. With V trimmed by 1 base and J by 2 bases, 4 bases remained unmatched. CDR3 size: 15 residues. The DNA for the CDR3 is TGCGCCAGCAGCTTGCTGAGCGGGGACACAGATACGCAGTATTTT. Translating gives CASSLLSGDTDTQYF.

This chain joins TRBV20-1 and TRBJ1-2; no clear D gene. This CDR3 region has 14 residues. Germline-derived CDR1 and CDR2 are DFQATT and SNEGSKA (reference sequence). V was pared by 6 bases and J by 2 bases, with 16 bases between. The CDR3 protein is CSAYPVDSNYGYTF. The CDR3 nucleotides are TGCAGTGCGTACCCGGTTGATTCCAACTATGGCTACACCTTC.

Many counts were recorded for this clonotype. The chain carries TRBV6-2 or TRBV6-3 and TRBJ1-1; possible D gene TRBD1, 5 bases. This CDR3 is 17 amino acids long. V gave up 6 bases and J gave up 0 bases, with 20 bases separating them. Germline V gene data show CDR1 as MNHEY and CDR2 as SVGEGT. This CDR3 is CASRKRGGAWLNTEAFF. DNA for the CDR3: TGTGCCAGCAGAAAAAGGGGAGGCGCATGGTTGAACACTGAAGCTTTCTTT.

The sample holds many counts of this clonotype. The chain couples TRBV20-1 to TRBJ1-1; D unresolved. V gave up 4 bases and J gave up 7 bases, with 4 bases separating them. Germline V gives CDR1 DFQATT, CDR2 SNEGSKA (reference sequence). This CDR3 region has 9 residues. In nucleotides, the CDR3 is TGCAGTGCTAATCGTGAAGCTTTCTTT. Residues: CSANREAFF.

CDR3 nucleotide sequence: TGTGCCAGCAGTTGGTTTTTGGAAGGAAGCAATCAGCCCCAGCATTTT. Its protein is CASSWFLEGSNQPQHF. This sequence joins TRBV28 and TRBJ1-5; no clear D. The CDR3 runs to 16 residues. Trimming stripped 4 bases from V and 1 base from J, with 14 bases between. The germline V gene encodes CDR1 MDHEN and CDR2 SYDVKM.